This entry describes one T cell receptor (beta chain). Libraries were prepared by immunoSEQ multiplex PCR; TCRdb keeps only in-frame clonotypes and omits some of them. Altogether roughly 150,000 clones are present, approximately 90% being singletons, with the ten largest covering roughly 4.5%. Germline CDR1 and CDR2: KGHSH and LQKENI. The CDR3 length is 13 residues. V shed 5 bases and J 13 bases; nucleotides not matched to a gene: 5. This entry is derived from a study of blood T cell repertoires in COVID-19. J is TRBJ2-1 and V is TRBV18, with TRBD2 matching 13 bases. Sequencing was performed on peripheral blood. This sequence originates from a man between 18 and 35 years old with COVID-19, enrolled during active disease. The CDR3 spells CASSSGLAGIQFF. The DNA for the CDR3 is TGTGCCAGCTCATCGGGACTAGCGGGGATACAGTTCTTC.